The 31 T cell receptor beta chains given below trace back to one sample, sequenced in a study of blood T cells in healthy people across ages. A second PCR of 7 to 11 cycles used a sample-barcoded 5' primer and a J-beta primer mix. TCRdb re-called the 5' RACE reads with MiXCR, one entry per CDR3 protein. Counted here are roughly 700,000 distinct CDR3 sequences, over 45% occurring once; the ten biggest clones make up roughly 31%. The sample was blood. The receptors shown here come from a woman in her fifties or sixties in good health.

The J gene is TRBJ2-1, the V gene TRBV6-6; D ambiguous. The CDR3 contains 17 residues. Germline V gives CDR1 MNHNY, CDR2 SVGAGI (reference sequence). Trimming removed 4 bases from V and 0 bases from J, with 16 bases in between. CDR3 bases: TGTGCCAGCAGTTCCCGAGCCCGAGGTGGCTCCTACAATGAGCAGTTCTTC. Residues: CASSSRARGGSYNEQFF.

The chain carries TRBV29-1 and TRBJ2-3; TRBD2 agrees at 7 bases. There are 14 residues in the CDR3. CDR1 and CDR2 (germline): SQVTM, ANQGSEA. V dropped 8 bases and J dropped 2; count of bases not matched to a gene: 10. The CDR3 DNA follows: TGCAGCTCATTATTGGGACTACACACAGATACGCAGTATTTT. It encodes CSSLLGLHTDTQYF.

This clonotype showed up many times. The rearrangement links TRBV7-8 to TRBJ2-5, with D perhaps matching TRBD2 (6 bases). Germline CDR1 reads SGHVS; CDR2 reads FQNEAQ. Trimming pared 1 base from V and 3 bases from J, leaving 9 bases between. CDR3 length equals 14 residues. The chain's CDR3 is CASSLELAEETQYF. The CDR3 nucleotides are TGTGCCAGCAGCTTAGAGTTAGCGGAAGAGACCCAGTACTTC.

This clonotype was detected only once. The CDR3 DNA reads TGTGCCAGCAGCGAAGGGTATTTAGCGGGAGAGGAGACCCAGTACTTC. Its translation: CASSEGYLAGEETQYF. The rearrangement links TRBV7-2 to TRBJ2-5; TRBD2 aligns across 9 bases. This CDR3 spans 16 amino acids. V lost 5 bases to trimming and J lost 5 bases; unmatched junction nucleotides: 12. CDR1 is SGHTA and CDR2 is FQGNSA in the germline V gene. The entire variable domain, with the rest obtained from reference TRBV7-2 and TRBJ2-5, is as follows: GAGVSQSPSNKVTEKGKDVELRCDPISGHTALYWYRQSLGQGLEFLIYFQGNSAPDKSGLPSDRFSAERTGGSVSTLTIQRTQQEDSAVYLCASSEGYLAGEETQYFGPGTRLLVL.

This clonotype was counted once. This chain connects TRBV30 to TRBJ2-7, with D perhaps matching TRBD2 (5 bases). Trimming shortened V by 3 bases and J by 1 base, and 7 bases separated the two germline ends. This CDR3 spans 12 amino acids. Germline values: CDR1 GTSNPN, CDR2 SVGIG (reference sequence). CDR3 sequence reads: CAWSGISYEQYF. CDR3 coding DNA: TGTGCCTGGAGCGGGATTTCCTACGAGCAGTACTTC.

This rearrangement joins TRBV20-1 to TRBJ2-7; D might be TRBD1 (6 bases). V lost 3 bases and J lost 9, with 15 bases in between. The germline V gene encodes CDR1 DFQATT and CDR2 SNEGSKA (reference sequence). This CDR3 comprises 12 residues. CDR3: CSASEHRAGQYF. CDR3 nucleotides: TGCAGTGCTAGTGAACACAGGGCCGGGCAGTACTTC.

This sequence joins TRBV4-1 and TRBJ2-5; D uncertain. Germline lookup yields CDR1 MGHRA and CDR2 YSYEKL. Trimming cost V 2 bases and J 7 bases, with 14 bases left between them. The CDR3 has 14 residues. The CDR3 sequence is CASSQYAVTGTQYF. The CDR3 nucleotides are TGCGCCAGCAGCCAATATGCGGTAACGGGGACCCAGTACTTC.

This clonotype came up a few times. The J gene is TRBJ2-3, the V gene TRBV20-1, with 9 nucleotides matching TRBD2. The V gene end was trimmed by 6 bases and the J gene end by 0 bases; junction bases not matched to a gene: 7. This CDR3 comprises 15 residues. Germline CDR1 is DFQATT and CDR2 is SNEGSKA (reference sequence). CDR3 DNA: TGCAGTGCCGGTAGCGGGAGTTCTAGCACAGATACGCAGTATTTT. Amino acids: CSAGSGSSSTDTQYF.

The V gene is TRBV29-1, the J gene TRBJ2-7; 7 positions match TRBD1. Germline CDR1 SQVTM, CDR2 ANQGSEA. The CDR3 consists of 13 residues. Trimming removed 6 bases from V and 2 bases from J; junction bases left unmatched: 7. The CDR3 reads CSVGDSATYEQYF. The CDR3 DNA is TGCAGCGTCGGGGACAGCGCGACCTACGAGCAGTACTTC.

J is TRBJ2-4 and V is TRBV20-1; D call uncertain. Germline CDR1 DFQATT, CDR2 SNEGSKA (reference sequence). V was pared by 5 bases and J by 0 bases, with 11 bases between. This CDR3 contains 14 residues. CDR3 sequence: CSASDPLAKNIQYF. CDR3 coding DNA: TGCAGTGCTTCGGACCCCCTAGCCAAAAACATTCAGTACTTC.

The V call is TRBV4-3, the J call TRBJ2-5; D is possibly TRBD2 (6 bases). Trimming cost V 1 base and J 2 bases, with 14 bases left between them. The CDR3 spans 16 residues. The V gene's germline CDR1 is LGHNA and CDR2 YSLEER. CDR3 coding DNA: TGCGCCAGCAGCCAAGGGGTAGCACGGGAGCAAGAGACCCAGTACTTC. Translated, it gives CASSQGVAREQETQYF.

Here the CDR3 DNA reads TGTGCCAGCAGCAAAACTGAAGACGGACAACCCCACCTTTACAATGAGCAGTTCTTC. This encodes CASSKTEDGQPHLYNEQFF. The chain couples TRBV21-1 to TRBJ2-1; the table's TRBD1 call for D was not verified on the DNA. TRBV21-1 is described as a pseudogene. The length of the CDR3 is 19 residues.

The chain has TRBV6-2 or TRBV6-3 and TRBJ2-1; 10 positions match TRBD2. The assigned J gene may be wrong: the sequence end matches TRBJ2-7 better. CDR1 is MNHEY and CDR2 is SVGEGT in the germline V gene. This CDR3 has 14 residues. The CDR3: CASNLTSGTCEQYF. The CDR3 DNA reads as TGTGCCAGCAACCTAACTAGCGGGACCTGCGAGCAGTACTTC.

Concerning this clonotype itself: Since a much larger clone is just one base distant, this may be a read error. The chain uses TRBV9 and TRBJ2-5, with 8 bases identical to TRBD2. With 4 bases clipped from V and 11 bases from J, the junction kept 22 bases outside the gene matches. The CDR3 consists of 17 residues. Germline V gene data show CDR1 as SGDLS and CDR2 as YYNGEE. CDR3 DNA: TGTGCCAGCAGCAAATCGACTAGCGTGACTCATAGTGATGAGCAGTACTTC. Its translation is CASSKSTSVTHSDEQYF.

The chain is built from TRBV12-3 or TRBV12-4 and TRBJ2-3, with D possibly matching TRBD1 (5 bases). V gave up 7 bases and J gave up 6 bases, with 17 bases separating them. The CDR3 totals 14 residues. The CDR3 bases are TGTGCCAGCACCAGCAGGGCCCATGCGGATACGCAGTATTTT. It translates to CASTSRAHADTQYF.

J is TRBJ2-1 and V is TRBV6-4, with 7 bases aligning to TRBD2. CDR3 length: 15 amino acids. V shed 2 bases and J 0 bases; nucleotides not matched to a gene: 1. Per the germline V gene, CDR1 is MRHNA and CDR2 is SNTAGT. This chain's CDR3 is CASSDGTTSYNEQFF. CDR3 coding DNA: TGTGCCAGCAGTGACGGGACTACCTCCTACAATGAGCAGTTCTTC.

In its sample, this clonotype was seen many times. The rearrangement links TRBV7-9 to TRBJ2-5; 7 bases align to TRBD1. CDR1 is SEHNR, CDR2 FQNEAQ, per germline (reference sequence). The CDR3 extends over 17 amino acids. The J segment lost 4 bases and the V segment lost 5 bases, leaving 16 bases of the junction unmatched. CDR3 coding DNA: TGTGCCAGCAGCCCGACGGACAGGCCGGGAACTACAGAGACCCAGTACTTC. Its translation is CASSPTDRPGTTETQYF.

This clonotype was seen a single time. The chain couples TRBV20-1 to TRBJ2-3; 11 bases align to TRBD2. Germline loops: CDR1 DFQATT, CDR2 SNEGSKA (reference sequence). V dropped 1 base and J dropped 3; count of bases not matched to a gene: 3. CDR3 length: 15 residues. As DNA, the CDR3 is TGCAGTGCTAGAGCCTGGACTAGCGGGACAGATACGCAGTATTTT. It yields the protein CSARAWTSGTDTQYF.

V and J are TRBV5-1 and TRBJ2-5; tentatively, D is TRBD2 (6 bases). CDR3 size: 14 residues. In germline, CDR1 is SGHRS, CDR2 YFSETQ. V shed 0 bases and J shed 11 bases, with 17 bases lying between them. The CDR3 coding sequence is TGCGCCAGCAGCTTGGGGCTAGCGATGGATGAGCAGTACTTC. It encodes CASSLGLAMDEQYF.

This clonotype was observed a handful of times. This chain connects TRBV7-2 to TRBJ2-7, with D tentatively TRBD2 (6 bases). CDR1 and CDR2 (germline): SGHTA, FQGNSA. The CDR3 is 13 amino acids. Trimming took off 7 bases at V and 3 bases at J, with 13 bases between the two ends. The CDR3 here is CASTPRGSYEQYF. The CDR3 bases are TGTGCCAGCACCCCTCGGGGGAGCTACGAGCAGTACTTC.

The chain carries TRBV7-2 and TRBJ2-5, with D uncertain. CDR3 length: 12 amino acids. Trimming removed 5 bases from V and 4 bases from J, with 8 bases in between. CDR1 and CDR2 (germline): SGHTA, FQGNSA. DNA of the CDR3: TGTACCAGCAGCGCCCACAGAGAGACCCAGTACTTC. Protein: CTSSAHRETQYF. The whole variable domain, filled in from reference TRBV7-2 and TRBJ2-5, reads GAGVSQSPSNKVTEKGKDVELRCDPISGHTALYWYRQSLGQGLEFLIYFQGNSAPDKSGLPSDRFSAERTGGSVSTLTIQRTQQEDSAVYLCTSSAHRETQYFGPGTRLLVL.

The rearrangement links TRBV7-2 to TRBJ2-7; 13 nucleotides match TRBD2. The CDR3 has 15 residues. V shed 7 bases and J 4 bases; nucleotides not matched to a gene: 7. Per germline, CDR1 SGHTA and CDR2 FQGNSA. The chain's CDR3 is CASTPRTSGSYEQYF. The CDR3 coding sequence is TGTGCCAGCACGCCGAGGACTAGCGGGAGTTACGAGCAGTACTTC. The entire variable domain, with the rest obtained from reference TRBV7-2 and TRBJ2-7, is as follows: GAGVSQSPSNKVTEKGKDVELRCDPISGHTALYWYRQSLGQGLEFLIYFQGNSAPDKSGLPSDRFSAERTGGSVSTLTIQRTQQEDSAVYLCASTPRTSGSYEQYFGPGTRLTVT.

The V gene is TRBV6-6, the J gene TRBJ1-5; D not resolved. Looked up from germline, CDR1 is MNHNY and CDR2 is SVGAGI (reference sequence). V was trimmed by 2 bases and J by 2 bases, leaving 10 bases between them. The CDR3 is 15 amino acids. CDR3 bases: TGTGCCAGCAGTTACCCTAAGGAGGGCAATCAGCCCCAGCATTTT. Its translation: CASSYPKEGNQPQHF.

The chain is built from TRBV24-1 and TRBJ2-1; TRBD1 matches at 10 bases. Germline trimming cut 0 bases from V and 6 bases from J; bases unmatched to any gene: 4. The length of the CDR3 is 16 residues. The germline V gene has CDR1 KGHDR and CDR2 SFDVKD. CDR3 nucleotide sequence: TGTGCCACCAGTGATTTGCCGGGACAGGGGCTCAATGAGCAGTTCTTC. This sequence encodes CATSDLPGQGLNEQFF.

J is TRBJ2-6 and V is TRBV20-1, with D unresolved. Looked up from germline, CDR1 is DFQATT and CDR2 is SNEGSKA (reference sequence). The ends were cut back, 2 bases at V and 1 base at J, with 21 bases in the middle. The length of the CDR3 is 19 residues. CDR3 residues: CSARSHTQRQLSGANVLTF. CDR3 bases: TGCAGTGCTAGATCCCATACACAACGGCAATTATCTGGGGCCAACGTCCTGACTTTC.

This clonotype was found a few times. The V and J genes are TRBV10-3 and TRBJ2-5, with TRBD1 matching over 8 bases. The germline gives CDR1 ENHRY, CDR2 SYGVKD. Trimming removed 5 bases from V and 1 base from J; junction bases left unmatched: 3. This CDR3 spans 14 amino acids. Here the CDR3 reads CAISSDRGQETQYF. CDR3 DNA sequence: TGTGCCATCAGTTCCGACAGGGGCCAAGAGACCCAGTACTTC.

This CDR3 is CASSEQGASGYTF. The CDR3, as DNA: TGTGCCAGCAGTGAGCAGGGGGCCAGTGGCTACACCTTC. V is TRBV2 and J is TRBJ1-2, with 8 bases identical to TRBD1. CDR1 is SNHLY and CDR2 is FYNNEI in the germline V gene. The CDR3 contains 13 residues. The trim removed 3 bases at V and 7 bases at J, leaving 4 bases unmatched.

A few counts support this clonotype. CDR3 in DNA: TGCAGTGCTAGTTTTAGCGAGCAGTACTTC. This codes for CSASFSEQYF. The chain recombines TRBV20-1 with TRBJ2-7, with D unclear. With 3 bases removed from V and 6 bases from J, the gap between germline ends came to 6 bases. Germline V gene lookup returns CDR1 DFQATT and CDR2 SNEGSKA (reference sequence). The CDR3 is 10 residues long.

This clonotype has more than one count but fewer than ten. The V call is TRBV7-2, the J call TRBJ2-4, with 8 bases matching TRBD2. The better agreement between TRBJ2-7 and the DNA end casts doubt on the J call. This CDR3 contains 13 residues. Germline V gives CDR1 SGHTA, CDR2 FQGNSA. The chain's CDR3 is CASSYQREFEQYF. CDR3 nucleotide sequence: TGTGCCAGCAGCTATCAGCGGGAGTTCGAGCAGTACTTC.

The chain has TRBV20-1 and TRBJ2-1, with unresolved D. CDR1 is DFQATT, CDR2 SNEGSKA, per germline (reference sequence). The CDR3 extends over 14 amino acids. The V gene lost 3 bases and the J gene lost 3 bases, with 12 bases spanning the gap. CDR3 amino acids: CSASRSVIYNEQFF. Here the CDR3 DNA reads TGCAGTGCTAGCAGGTCAGTCATCTACAATGAGCAGTTCTTC.

For the CDR3, the DNA is TGCAGCGTTGACAGCGCCCTTAACTATGGCTACACCTTC. Its translation: CSVDSALNYGYTF. The chain employs TRBV29-1 and TRBJ1-2; D remains ambiguous. The germline V gene has CDR1 SQVTM and CDR2 ANQGSEA. V shed 3 bases and J shed 1 base, with 9 bases lying between them. CDR3 size: 13 residues.